The T cell receptor beta chain described here comes from a study of T cell responses to AZD1222 COVID-19 vaccine. This clone was observed a single time. Its target is unknown. Findings and limits, study-wide: The breadth and depth of Spike-specific TCRs increased once two AZD1222 doses had been given. The donor cohort was predominantly white British with a female majority, and clonal diversity may have been underestimated.

V was trimmed by 0 bases and J by 7 bases, leaving 4 bases between them. CDR1 and CDR2 (germline): DFQATT, SNEGSKA (reference sequence). The CDR3 loop spans 11 amino acids. Profiling relied on immunoSEQ multiplex PCR, and the TCRdb table lists in-frame clones only, not all of them. The repertoire holds fewer than 85,000 clones, approximately 92% seen once, with roughly 29% in the top ten. The V and J genes are TRBV20-1 and TRBJ2-1; D is unresolved. Sequencing used peripheral blood, obtained on day 0 of AZD1222 vaccination. The sequence was obtained from an adult in good health. Written as DNA, the CDR3 is TGCAGTGCTAGAGATGTGAATGAGCAGTTCTTC. Protein product: CSARDVNEQFF.